This section outlines one TCR beta chain sequence together with its context. Its antigen remains unknown. The sample's treatment: oral pan-JAK inhibitor, 5-10 mg twice daily. This specimen belongs to a study of CD8+ T cells in alopecia areata. Study-level background: Treatment ran 6 to 18 months, with 6 months of follow-up afterward. Study-wide results and limits: Higher clonality was seen in lesional scalp than in normal scalp, especially in alopecia totalis/universalis.

V was clipped by 4 bases and J by 3 bases, with 9 bases between them. CDR1 and CDR2 (germline): SGHAT, FQNNGV. The CDR3 extends over 14 amino acids. RNA was isolated and reverse transcribed to cDNA, the sequencing template. TCRdb's table, derived via immunoSEQ multiplex PCR, lists solely in-frame clones and lacks some. This sample has roughly 200,000 clones, with about 48% found just once. This material consisted of CD8+ T cells sorted from blood, taken at week 24, from a patient treated with tofacitinib. The source of this sequence is a human donor with alopecia areata. This chain links TRBV11-2 with TRBJ1-4; tentative D call: TRBD1 (6 bases). The CDR3 DNA is TGTGCCAGCAGCTACCGGGGGCCTAATGAAAAACTGTTTTTT. Translated: CASSYRGPNEKLFF.